The T cell receptor beta chain described here comes from a study of cytomegalovirus exposure and HLA in healthy donors. General study points: Analyses of presence and absence presupposed an approximately uniform sequencing depth across donors. There were some 150 TCR beta chains listed as cytomegalovirus-associated.

This PCR relied on a set of 60 Vbeta primers and 13 Jbeta primers. As processed by the authors: Later analysis identified tens of millions of unique TCR beta chains, 8.5 million to 13 million shared. The repertoire was sequenced with immunoSEQ multiplex PCR; TCRdb's copy has only in-frame clones and lacks some. From that table come the V and J calls and clone size; the DNA was used to work out D and trimming. Here the sample spans approximately 240,000 clones, roughly 82% being singletons. The V gene's germline CDR1 is MNHNS and CDR2 SASEGT. CDR3 size: 15 residues. J gave up 3 bases and V 5 bases, and 5 bases lay outside the gene matches. Worth noting for this clone: Its antigen is undetermined.

Donors in the study were healthy people who gave bone marrow. The TCR originated in a middle-aged woman in good health and CMV-seropositive. J is TRBJ2-2 and V is TRBV6-1, with 8 nucleotides matching TRBD1. Sequenced sample: PBMCs. CDR3 sequence reads: CASSRGQGDTGELFF. CDR3 DNA: TGTGCCAGCAGTCGTGGACAGGGCGACACCGGGGAGCTGTTTTTT.